One TCR beta chain is described in this entry. Antigen: not known. CDR3 length equals 15 residues. The germline gives CDR1 SGDLS, CDR2 YYNGEE. V lost 0 bases and J lost 3, with 13 bases in between. This record comes from a study of T cell clones after liver transplantation. Overall study: Third-party-reactive TCRbeta sequences from pre-transplant mixed lymphocyte reactions served as antigen-independent comparators.

Study-level points and caveats: In a couple of subjects, few donor cells limited the measurable donor-reactive repertoire.

TCRdb keeps only in-frame clones here, not all; method: immunoSEQ multiplex PCR. The top ten hold approximately 0.47% of the sample, which has about 80,000 clones, 82% seen once. This clonotype was obtained from a human patient who received a liver transplant. Part of the T cell pool may stem from the graft donor. The sample here was CD4+ T cells from blood, taken 45 to 46 months after liver transplant. The rearrangement uses TRBV9 and TRBJ2-7; D possibly uses TRBD1 or TRBD2 (5 bases each). CDR3 region: CASSVGLAGGYEQYF. Written as DNA, the CDR3 is TGTGCCAGCAGCGTAGGGCTAGCTGGGGGCTACGAGCAGTACTTC.